This entry concerns a single T cell receptor (beta chain). Its specificity is unknown. Every donor contributed about 10 milliliters of peripheral blood by blood draw. These data come from a study of blood T cells in healthy people across ages. About the research overall: Using template switching, researchers captured about one barcoded beta molecule for each two T cells.

Overall study findings and caveats: Calculation of diversity from one million T cells yielded estimates considered to be underestimates. Unsorted PBMCs prevented conclusive naive versus antigen-experienced comparison.

A second about 7 to 11 cycle PCR used barcoded and J-beta primers. TCRdb reprocessed the 5' RACE reads with MiXCR, giving one entry per CDR3 protein. The data contain almost 800,000 distinct CDR3 sequences, 58% of them singletons. Trimming took 6 bases from V and 1 from J, leaving 18 bases between them. This CDR3 region has 15 residues. CDR1 is SQVTM and CDR2 is ANQGSEA in the germline V gene. Sequences were obtained from blood. The sequence derives from a man aged 25 to 40 in good health. This chain links TRBV29-1 with TRBJ1-2; tentatively, D is TRBD1 (5 bases). The DNA of the CDR3 is TGCAGCGTGGCCCTCCAGGGAAGGTATAACTATGGCTACACCTTC. It yields the protein CSVALQGRYNYGYTF.